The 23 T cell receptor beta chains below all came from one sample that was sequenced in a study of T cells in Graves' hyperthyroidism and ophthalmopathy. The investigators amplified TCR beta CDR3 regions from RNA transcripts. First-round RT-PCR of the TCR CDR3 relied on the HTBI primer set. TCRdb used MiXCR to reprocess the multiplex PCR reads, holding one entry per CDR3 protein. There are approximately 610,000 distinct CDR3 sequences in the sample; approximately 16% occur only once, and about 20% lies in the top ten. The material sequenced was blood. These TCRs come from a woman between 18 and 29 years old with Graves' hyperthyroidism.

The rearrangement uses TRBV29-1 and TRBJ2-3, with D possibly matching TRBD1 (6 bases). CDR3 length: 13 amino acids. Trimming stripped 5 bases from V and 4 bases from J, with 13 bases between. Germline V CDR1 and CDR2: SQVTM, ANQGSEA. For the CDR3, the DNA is TGCAGCGTTCTGCGCTCAGGGGCAGATACGCAGTATTTT. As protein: CSVLRSGADTQYF.

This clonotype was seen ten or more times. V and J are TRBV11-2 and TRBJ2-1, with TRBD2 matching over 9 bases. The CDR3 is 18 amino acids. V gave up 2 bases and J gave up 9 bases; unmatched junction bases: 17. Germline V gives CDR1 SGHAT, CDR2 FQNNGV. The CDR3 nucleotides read TGTGCCAGCAGCTTAAGTCTTCTCGGGTTAGCGGGAGTCGGTGAGCAGTTCTTC. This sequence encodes CASSLSLLGLAGVGEQFF.

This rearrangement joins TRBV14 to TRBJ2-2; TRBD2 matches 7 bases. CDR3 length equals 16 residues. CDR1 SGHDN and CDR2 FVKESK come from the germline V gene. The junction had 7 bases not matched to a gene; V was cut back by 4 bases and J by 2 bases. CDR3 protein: CASSRRLALNTGELFF. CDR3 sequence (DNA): TGTGCCAGCAGCCGAAGACTAGCCCTAAACACCGGGGAGCTGTTTTTT.

Here the CDR3 reads CASSWGLTGELFF. The CDR3, as DNA: TGTGCCAGCAGCTGGGGACTTACCGGGGAGCTGTTTTTT. The chain has TRBV12-3 or TRBV12-4 and TRBJ2-2, with D tentatively TRBD2 (6 bases). The ends were cut back, 6 bases at V and 5 bases at J, with 10 bases in the middle. The CDR3 has 13 amino acids.

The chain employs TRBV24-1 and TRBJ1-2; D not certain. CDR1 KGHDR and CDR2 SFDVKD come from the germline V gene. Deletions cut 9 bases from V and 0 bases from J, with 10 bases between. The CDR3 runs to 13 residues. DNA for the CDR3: TGTGCCACCTCGGTGGGCACTAACTATGGCTACACCTTC. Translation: CATSVGTNYGYTF.

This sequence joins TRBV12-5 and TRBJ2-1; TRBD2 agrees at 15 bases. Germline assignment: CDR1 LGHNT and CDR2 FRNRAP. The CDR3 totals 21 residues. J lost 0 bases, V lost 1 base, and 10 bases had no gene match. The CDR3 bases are TGTGCTAGTGGTTTGGCCCAGGGACTAGCGGGAGGACTGAGCTCCTACAATGAGCAGTTCTTC. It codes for CASGLAQGLAGGLSSYNEQFF. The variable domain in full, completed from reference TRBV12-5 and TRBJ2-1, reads DARVTQTPRHKVTEMGQEVTMRCQPILGHNTVFWYRQTMMQGLELLAYFRNRAPLDDSGMPKDRFSAEMPDATLATLKIQPSEPRDSAVYFCASGLAQGLAGGLSSYNEQFFGPGTRLTVL.

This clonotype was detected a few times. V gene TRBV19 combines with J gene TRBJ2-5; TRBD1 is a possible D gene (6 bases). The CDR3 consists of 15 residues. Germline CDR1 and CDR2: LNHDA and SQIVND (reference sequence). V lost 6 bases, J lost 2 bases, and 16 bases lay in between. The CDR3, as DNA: TGTGCCAGTAGACACCAACCAGGGGCTCAAGAGACCCAGTACTTC. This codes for CASRHQPGAQETQYF.

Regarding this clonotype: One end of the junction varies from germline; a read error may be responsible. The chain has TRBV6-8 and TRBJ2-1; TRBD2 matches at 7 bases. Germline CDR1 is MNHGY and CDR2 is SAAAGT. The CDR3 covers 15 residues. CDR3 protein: CASSERLAVNNEQFF. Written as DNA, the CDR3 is TGCGCCAGCAGTGAGAGGCTAGCGGTCAACAATGAGCAGTTCTTC.

CDR3 sequence reads: CASSSGSQETQYF. The CDR3 bases are TGTGCCAGCAGTTCGGGTTCCCAAGAGACCCAGTACTTC. The chain employs TRBV6-5 and TRBJ2-5; the D is unclear. CDR1 is MNHEY and CDR2 is SVGAGI in the germline V gene. V was trimmed by 4 bases and J by 1 base, leaving 7 bases between them. The CDR3 totals 13 residues.

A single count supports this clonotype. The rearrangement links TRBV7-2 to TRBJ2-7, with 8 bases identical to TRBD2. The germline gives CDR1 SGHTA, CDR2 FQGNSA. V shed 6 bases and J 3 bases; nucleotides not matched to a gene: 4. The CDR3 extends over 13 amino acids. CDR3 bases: TGTGCCAGCAGTCCTAGCGGGTTCTACGAGCAGTACTTC. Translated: CASSPSGFYEQYF. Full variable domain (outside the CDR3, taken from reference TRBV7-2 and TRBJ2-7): GAGVSQSPSNKVTEKGKDVELRCDPISGHTALYWYRQSLGQGLEFLIYFQGNSAPDKSGLPSDRFSAERTGGSVSTLTIQRTQQEDSAVYLCASSPSGFYEQYFGPGTRLTVT.

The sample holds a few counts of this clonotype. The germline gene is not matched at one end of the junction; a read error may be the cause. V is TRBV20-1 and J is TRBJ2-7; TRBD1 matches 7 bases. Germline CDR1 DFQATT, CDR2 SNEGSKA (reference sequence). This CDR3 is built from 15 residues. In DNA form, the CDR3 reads TGCAGTGCCAGAGGGGGCGCTGGAGGTTTCTACGAGCAGTACTTC. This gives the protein CSARGGAGGFYEQYF.

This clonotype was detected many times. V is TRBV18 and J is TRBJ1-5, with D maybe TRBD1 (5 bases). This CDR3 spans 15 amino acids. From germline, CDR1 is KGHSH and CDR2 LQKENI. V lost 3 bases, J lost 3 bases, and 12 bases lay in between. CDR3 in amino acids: CASSPAGSDNQPQHF. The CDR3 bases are TGTGCCAGCTCACCGGCAGGGTCTGACAATCAGCCCCAGCATTTT.

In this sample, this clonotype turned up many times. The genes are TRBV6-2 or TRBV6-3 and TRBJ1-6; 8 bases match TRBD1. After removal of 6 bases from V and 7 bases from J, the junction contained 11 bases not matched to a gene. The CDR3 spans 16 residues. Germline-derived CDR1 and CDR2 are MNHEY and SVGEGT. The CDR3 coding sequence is TGTGCCAGCAGAAGACAGGGGCTTGCCCTGAATTCACCCCTCCACTTT. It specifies CASRRQGLALNSPLHF.

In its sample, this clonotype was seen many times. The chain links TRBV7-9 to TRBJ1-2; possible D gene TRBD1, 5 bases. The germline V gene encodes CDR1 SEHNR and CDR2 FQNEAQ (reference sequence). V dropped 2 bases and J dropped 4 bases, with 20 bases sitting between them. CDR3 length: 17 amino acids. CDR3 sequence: CASSLLPGTTGTYGYTF. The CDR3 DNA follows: TGTGCCAGCAGCTTACTCCCCGGGACGACGGGGACCTATGGCTACACCTTC.

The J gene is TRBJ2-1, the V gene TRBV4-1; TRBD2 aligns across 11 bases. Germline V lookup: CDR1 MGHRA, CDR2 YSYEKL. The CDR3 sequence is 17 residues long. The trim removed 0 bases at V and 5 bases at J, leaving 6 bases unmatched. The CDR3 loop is CASSQELGLAADNEQFF. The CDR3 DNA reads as TGCGCCAGCAGCCAAGAACTGGGACTAGCGGCAGACAATGAGCAGTTCTTC.

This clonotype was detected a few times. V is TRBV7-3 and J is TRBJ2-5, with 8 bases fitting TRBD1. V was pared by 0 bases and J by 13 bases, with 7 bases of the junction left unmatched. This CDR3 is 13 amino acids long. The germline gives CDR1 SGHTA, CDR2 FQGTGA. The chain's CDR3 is CASSLTFGQGLYF. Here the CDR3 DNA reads TGTGCCAGCAGCTTAACGTTTGGACAGGGCCTGTACTTC.

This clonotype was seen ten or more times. This CDR3 reads CASSLAQGANEKLFF. The CDR3 bases are TGTGCCAGCAGTTTAGCACAGGGAGCTAATGAAAAACTGTTTTTT. J is TRBJ1-4 and V is TRBV12-3 or TRBV12-4; perhaps TRBD1 as D (6 bases). Trimming stripped 0 bases from V and 3 bases from J, with 8 bases between. The CDR3 covers 15 residues.

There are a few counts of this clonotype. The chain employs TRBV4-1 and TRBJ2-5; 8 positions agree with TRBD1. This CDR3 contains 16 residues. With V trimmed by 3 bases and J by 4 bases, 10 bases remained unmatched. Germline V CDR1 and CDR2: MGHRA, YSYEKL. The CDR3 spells CASSQPDRGPVETQYF. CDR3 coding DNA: TGCGCCAGCAGCCAGCCAGACAGGGGCCCCGTAGAGACCCAGTACTTC.

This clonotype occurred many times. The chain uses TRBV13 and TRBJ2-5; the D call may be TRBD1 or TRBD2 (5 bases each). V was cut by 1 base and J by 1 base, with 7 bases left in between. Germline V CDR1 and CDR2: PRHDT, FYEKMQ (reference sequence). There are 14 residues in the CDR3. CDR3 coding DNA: TGTGCCAGCAGCTTAGCGGGGCGCCAAGAGACCCAGTACTTC. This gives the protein CASSLAGRQETQYF.

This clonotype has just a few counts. The CDR3 protein is CAISDPRDGIGPQHF. The CDR3 DNA sequence: TGTGCCATCAGTGACCCCCGGGACGGCATCGGGCCCCAGCATTTT. This rearrangement joins TRBV10-3 to TRBJ1-5, with a possible D match to TRBD1 (5 bases). From germline, CDR1 is ENHRY and CDR2 SYGVKD. There are 15 residues in the CDR3. The V end was cut by 3 bases, the J end by 9 bases, with 18 bases between.

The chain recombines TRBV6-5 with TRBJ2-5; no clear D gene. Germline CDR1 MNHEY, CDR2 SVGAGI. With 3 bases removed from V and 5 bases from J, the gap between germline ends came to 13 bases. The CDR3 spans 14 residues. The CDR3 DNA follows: TGTGCCAGCAGTTATTCCAGTTATGGGGAGACCCAGTACTTC. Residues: CASSYSSYGETQYF.

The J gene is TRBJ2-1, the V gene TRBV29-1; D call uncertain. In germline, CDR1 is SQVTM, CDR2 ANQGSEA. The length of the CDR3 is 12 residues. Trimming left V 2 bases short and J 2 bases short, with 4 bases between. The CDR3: CSVEPTYNEQFF. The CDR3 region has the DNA TGCAGCGTTGAACCTACCTACAATGAGCAGTTCTTC.

CDR3 DNA sequence: TGCAGTGCTAGAGATCATACAGTCACTGAAGCTTTCTTT. Its protein product is CSARDHTVTEAFF. The gene calls are TRBV20-1 and TRBJ1-1; no clear D. Germline values: CDR1 DFQATT, CDR2 SNEGSKA (reference sequence). V was cut by 0 bases and J by 4 bases, with 9 bases left in between. The CDR3 loop spans 13 amino acids.